This T cell receptor (beta chain) is from a study of blood T cell repertoires in COVID-19. Whole-study context: Specimens from acute and convalescent COVID-19 originated in the United States, Italy and Spain. Sample material is recorded as cDNA or gDNA derived from T cells, B-cell-depleted T cells, or PBMCs.

This CDR3 spans 13 amino acids. Trimming removed 8 bases at V and 0 bases at J, with 7 bases between. The germline CDR1 and CDR2 sequences are MRHNA and SNTAGT. Under the authors' procedure: By means of reference gene primer amplification, nucleated cell counts were estimated. Here immunoSEQ multiplex PCR was the method, and the copy in TCRdb shows in-frame clones only, minus some. V and J calls and clone size are given by that table; D and trimming were obtained from the DNA. The sample holds around 70,000 clones, about nine tenths seen once. This clone was counted between two and nine times. The chain uses TRBV6-4 and TRBJ2-2; possible D gene TRBD1, 6 bases. The source material was peripheral blood. The receptor comes from a man in his forties or fifties with acute or convalescent COVID-19. The CDR3 region has the DNA TGTGCCAGCGGGACACCGAACACCGGGGAGCTGTTTTTT. This translates into CASGTPNTGELFF.